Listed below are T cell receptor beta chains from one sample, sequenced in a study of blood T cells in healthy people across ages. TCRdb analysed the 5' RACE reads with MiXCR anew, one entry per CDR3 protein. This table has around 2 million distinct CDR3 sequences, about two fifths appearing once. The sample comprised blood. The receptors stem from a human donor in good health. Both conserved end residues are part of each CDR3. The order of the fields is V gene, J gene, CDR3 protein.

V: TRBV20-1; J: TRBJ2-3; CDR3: CSAPGGQGATTSTDTQYF
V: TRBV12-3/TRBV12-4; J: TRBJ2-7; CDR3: CASSPTGGYYEQYF
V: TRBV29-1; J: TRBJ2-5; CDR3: CSVGTGTRETQYF
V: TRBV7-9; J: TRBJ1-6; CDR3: CASSLGRRNSPLHF
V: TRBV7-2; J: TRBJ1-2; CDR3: CASSSEQGIGYTF
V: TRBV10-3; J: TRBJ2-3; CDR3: CAIRTGRSTDTQYF
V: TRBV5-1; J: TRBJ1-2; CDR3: CASSPVQGALRYTF
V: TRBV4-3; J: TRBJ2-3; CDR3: CASSQDRQGGQYF
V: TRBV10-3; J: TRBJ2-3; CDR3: CAISDSGEGRADTQYF
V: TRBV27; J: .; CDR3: CASSPIPRDREYEQYF
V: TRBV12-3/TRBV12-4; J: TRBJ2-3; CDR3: CASSGQLRDTQYF
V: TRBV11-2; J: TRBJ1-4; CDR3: CASSLDESPGGLFF
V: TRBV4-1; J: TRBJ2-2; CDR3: CASSQARRTGTNTGELFF
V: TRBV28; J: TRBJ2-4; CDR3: CASSLGLHNEQYF
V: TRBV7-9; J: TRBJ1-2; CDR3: CASSPRQGLSTF
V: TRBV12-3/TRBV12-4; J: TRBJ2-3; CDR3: CASSLGRPYAVADTQYF
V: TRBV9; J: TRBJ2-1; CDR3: CASSVSGQGDEQFF
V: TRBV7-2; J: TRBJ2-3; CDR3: CGSTRGSTFTDTQYF
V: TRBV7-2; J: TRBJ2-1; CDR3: CASSSPGTFYNEQFF
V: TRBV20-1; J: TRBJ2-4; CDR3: CSARNRGYGQYF
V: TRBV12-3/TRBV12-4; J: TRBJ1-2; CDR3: CASRRQGPLIPTNYGYTF
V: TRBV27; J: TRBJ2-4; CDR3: CASQAGGIQYF
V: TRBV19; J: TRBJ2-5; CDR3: CASSEVGQETQYF
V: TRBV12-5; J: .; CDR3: CASSGGAVGQETQYF
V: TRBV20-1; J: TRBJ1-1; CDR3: CSASPNDEAFF
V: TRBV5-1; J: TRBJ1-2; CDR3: CASSLERTVNYGYTF
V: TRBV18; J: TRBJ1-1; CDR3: CASSPPGQNTEAFF
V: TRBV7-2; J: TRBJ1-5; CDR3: CASSAGQQYQPQHF
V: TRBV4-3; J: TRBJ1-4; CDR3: CASSQDNGGIREKLFF
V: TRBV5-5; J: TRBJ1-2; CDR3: CASSLDAGVIGYTF
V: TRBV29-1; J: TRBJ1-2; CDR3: CSVVLLQDYGYTF
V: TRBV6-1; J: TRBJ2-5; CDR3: CASSLVFGARRQETQYF
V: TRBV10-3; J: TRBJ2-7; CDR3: CAISGNPGTGNEQYF
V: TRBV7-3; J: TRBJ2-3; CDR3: CASSLTRPGYGDTQYF
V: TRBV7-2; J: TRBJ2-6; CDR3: CASSLGREQGALSGANVLTF
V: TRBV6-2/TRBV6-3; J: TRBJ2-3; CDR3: CASTNGGGFTDTQYF
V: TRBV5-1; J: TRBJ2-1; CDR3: CASTEGRASYNEQFF
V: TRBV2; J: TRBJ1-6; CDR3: CASHIGYNSPLHF
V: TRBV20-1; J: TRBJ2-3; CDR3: CSAHGTSGTDTQYF
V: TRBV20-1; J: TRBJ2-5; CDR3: CSASGGALGEQYF
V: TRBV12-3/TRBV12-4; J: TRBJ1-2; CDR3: CASSLWTGLTF